Below, 29 T cell receptor beta chains from the same sample are listed, as sequenced in a study of identical twins' blood T cells. TCRdb called the 5' RACE reads again in MiXCR, with one record for every CDR3 protein. Found here are 350,000 to 400,000 distinct CDR3 sequences, over 25% of them singletons; the top ten hold 6.1%. Material for sequencing was PBMCs. The receptors stem from a woman aged 18 to 50 in good health.

V is TRBV18 and J is TRBJ1-1; unclear D gene. V was clipped by 6 bases and J by 5 bases, with 16 bases between them. Germline V gene lookup returns CDR1 KGHSH and CDR2 LQKENI. The CDR3 consists of 14 residues. In nucleotides, the CDR3 is TGTGCCAGCTCCCTGGGCGCAGGTTGGACTGAAGCTTTCTTT. As protein: CASSLGAGWTEAFF.

The rearrangement uses TRBV24-1 and TRBJ2-2; D gene ambiguous. The CDR3 runs 13 residues. The germline V gene encodes CDR1 KGHDR and CDR2 SFDVKD. V was cut by 5 bases and J by 4 bases, with 7 bases left in between. CDR3 DNA sequence: TGTGCCACCAGTGCAGCCATCACCGGGGAGCTGTTTTTT. It translates to CATSAAITGELFF.

V usage is TRBV29-1 and J usage is TRBJ2-1, with 8 bases that match TRBD2. Germline trimming cut 0 bases from V and 8 bases from J; bases unmatched to any gene: 9. Germline loops: CDR1 SQVTM, CDR2 ANQGSEA. The CDR3 has 15 residues. The CDR3 region is CSVEDLSGRFYEQFF. Written as DNA, the CDR3 is TGCAGCGTTGAAGATTTAAGCGGGAGATTCTATGAGCAGTTCTTC.

In the case of this clonotype: At one end the junction does not follow the germline gene, possibly because of a read error. The chain employs TRBV20-1 and TRBJ1-1, with 7 bases aligning to TRBD1. The CDR3 has 15 residues. Looked up from germline, CDR1 is DFQATT and CDR2 is SNEGSKA (reference sequence). This CDR3 is CIAHHGGDRNTEAFF. The CDR3 coding sequence is TGCATTGCTCACCACGGGGGGGACAGGAACACTGAAGCTTTCTTT.

This chain connects TRBV19 to TRBJ1-2; D not resolved. CDR1 LNHDA and CDR2 SQIVND come from the germline V gene (reference sequence). CDR3 size: 14 residues. V gave up 2 bases and J gave up 2 bases, with 9 bases separating them. CDR3 sequence reads: CASSILGGNYGYTF. The CDR3 nucleotides read TGTGCCAGTAGTATACTTGGCGGGAACTATGGCTACACCTTC.

A few counts support this clonotype. This chain uses TRBV7-8 with TRBJ2-1; D uncertain. Germline values: CDR1 SGHVS, CDR2 FQNEAQ. CDR3 size: 13 residues. V was cut by 1 base and J by 9 bases, with 10 bases left in between. As DNA, the CDR3 is TGTGCCAGCAGCTTAGAGGAGCTCTTTGAGCAGTTCTTC. Translation: CASSLEELFEQFF.

This clonotype has just a few counts. V gene TRBV20-1 combines with J gene TRBJ1-5; D is unresolved. Trimming pared 7 bases from V and 3 bases from J, leaving 13 bases between. Germline V gene data show CDR1 as DFQATT and CDR2 as SNEGSKA (reference sequence). The CDR3 runs 13 residues. CDR3 nucleotides: TGCAGTGTTGGTAGGGATTACAATCAGCCCCAGCATTTT. The encoded protein is CSVGRDYNQPQHF.

There are a few counts of this clonotype. This chain links TRBV28 with TRBJ2-7, with 8 bases aligning to TRBD2. V trimming: 1 base; J trimming: 1 base; junction bases outside the gene matches: 3. This CDR3 is 15 amino acids long. Germline lookup yields CDR1 MDHEN and CDR2 SYDVKM. This CDR3 is CASSLSAGGSYEQYF. The CDR3 nucleotides read TGTGCCAGCAGTTTATCGGCGGGAGGATCCTACGAGCAGTACTTC.

The table lists this clonotype with a few counts. The J gene is TRBJ2-5, the V gene TRBV7-9; D remains unclear. The CDR3 spans 12 residues. Germline V lookup: CDR1 SEHNR, CDR2 FQNEAQ (reference sequence). Trimming cost V 2 bases and J 5 bases, with 6 bases left between them. The CDR3 bases are TGTGCCAGCAGCTTATTCGGGGAGACCCAGTACTTC. It encodes CASSLFGETQYF.

The chain links TRBV20-1 to TRBJ2-1; 9 bases line up with TRBD2. Germline CDR1 and CDR2: DFQATT and SNEGSKA (reference sequence). The CDR3 has 13 amino acids. This chain's CDR3 is CSETAGGKNEQFF. The CDR3 DNA reads as TGCAGCGAGACCGCGGGAGGGAAGAATGAGCAGTTCTTC.

The chain uses TRBV4-3 and TRBJ2-3; maybe TRBD2 (5 bases). Germline CDR1 reads LGHNA; CDR2 reads YSLEER. The CDR3 length is 20 residues. V lost 0 bases to trimming and J lost 2 bases, with 24 bases between them. The CDR3 DNA sequence: TGCGCCAGCAGCCAAGAAACCGCCCCCACGTCGCGGGTTCACACAGATACGCAGTATTTT. It encodes CASSQETAPTSRVHTDTQYF.

The CDR3 spells CASTPLGTASTDTQYF. The DNA for the CDR3 is TGCGCCAGCACCCCCCTGGGGACGGCTAGCACAGATACGCAGTATTTT. The rearrangement joins TRBV5-1 to TRBJ2-3; D tentatively fits TRBD1 or TRBD2 (5 bases each). Deletions cut 6 bases from V and 0 bases from J, with 17 bases between. CDR3 length equals 16 residues. Germline values: CDR1 SGHRS, CDR2 YFSETQ.

The chain has TRBV28 and TRBJ1-2, with no clear D. CDR1 and CDR2 (germline): MDHEN, SYDVKM. Trimming shortened V by 8 bases and J by 4 bases, and 8 bases separated the two germline ends. The CDR3 spans 11 residues. The CDR3 loop is CASQTRYGYTF. In DNA form, the CDR3 reads TGTGCCAGCCAGACGCGCTATGGCTACACCTTC.

This clonotype was seen a few times. The CDR3 DNA follows: TGTGCCATCAGCGGGACAGGGGCTCCTGGAAACACCATATATTTT. Its protein product is CAISGTGAPGNTIYF. V gene TRBV10-3 combines with J gene TRBJ1-3; 10 bases line up with TRBD1. J gave up 2 bases and V 6 bases, and 4 bases lay outside the gene matches. The CDR3 is 15 residues long. CDR1 ENHRY and CDR2 SYGVKD come from the germline V gene.

The chain has TRBV7-2 and TRBJ1-2; D remains ambiguous. Between the trimmed V and J ends, which lost 7 bases and 1 base, there was a span of 13 bases. CDR1 is SGHTA, CDR2 FQGNSA, per germline. This CDR3 has 14 residues. This CDR3 reads CASILTSDNYGYTF. CDR3 sequence (DNA): TGTGCCAGCATCCTTACGAGCGATAACTATGGCTACACCTTC. Variable domain in full (rest from reference TRBV7-2 and TRBJ1-2): GAGVSQSPSNKVTEKGKDVELRCDPISGHTALYWYRQSLGQGLEFLIYFQGNSAPDKSGLPSDRFSAERTGGSVSTLTIQRTQQEDSAVYLCASILTSDNYGYTFGSGTRLTVV.

This clonotype was found a few times. V and J are TRBV7-3 and TRBJ1-1, with TRBD1 as a possible D gene (6 bases). This CDR3 contains 15 residues. Trimming left V 3 bases short and J 1 base short, with 12 bases between. CDR1 is SGHTA and CDR2 is FQGTGA in the germline V gene. The CDR3 region is CASSFLGGGNTEAFF. Written as DNA, the CDR3 is TGTGCCAGCAGCTTCCTCGGGGGCGGGAACACTGAAGCTTTCTTT.

The chain combines TRBV29-1 with TRBJ1-2, with D unclear. The germline CDR1 and CDR2 sequences are SQVTM and ANQGSEA. V lost 0 bases, J lost 8 bases, and 4 bases lay in between. The CDR3 covers 10 residues. CDR3 in amino acids: CSVEEFGYTF. CDR3 bases: TGCAGCGTTGAAGAGTTCGGCTACACCTTC.

The rearrangement joins TRBV6-5 to TRBJ2-2; D ambiguous. The CDR3 extends over 13 amino acids. The germline V and J ends were trimmed by 7 bases and 1 base, with 7 bases remaining between them. Germline V CDR1 and CDR2: MNHEY, SVGAGI. CDR3 loop: CASTRQNTGELFF. In DNA, the CDR3 is TGTGCCAGCACCAGACAGAACACCGGGGAGCTGTTTTTT.

V gene TRBV4-3 combines with J gene TRBJ1-2; perhaps TRBD1 as D (5 bases). Germline CDR1 and CDR2: LGHNA and YSLEER. The CDR3 covers 15 residues. Trimming pared 9 bases from V and 8 bases from J, leaving 25 bases between. CDR3 protein: CASTQNRLPIRGYTF. The CDR3 nucleotides are TGCGCCAGTACCCAAAACAGGTTGCCTATAAGGGGCTACACCTTC.

This clonotype was counted a few times. V usage is TRBV9 and J usage is TRBJ2-1; possibly TRBD2 for D (5 bases). The V gene's germline CDR1 is SGDLS and CDR2 YYNGEE. There are 15 residues in the CDR3. V was shortened by 2 bases and J by 2 bases, with 11 bases between the two germline ends. The CDR3 is CASSVQLGTYNEQFF. CDR3 in DNA: TGTGCCAGCAGCGTCCAACTCGGGACCTACAATGAGCAGTTCTTC.

The chain recombines TRBV15 with TRBJ1-1; D is ambiguous. In germline, CDR1 is LNHNV, CDR2 YYDKDF (reference sequence). The CDR3 is 14 amino acids. Trimming cost V 5 bases and J 6 bases, with 16 bases left between them. CDR3 sequence: CATSPPLSASEAFF. In DNA form, the CDR3 reads TGTGCCACCAGCCCTCCGTTGAGCGCGTCTGAAGCTTTCTTT.

In its sample, this clonotype was seen a few times. The V and J genes are TRBV29-1 and TRBJ1-1; D remains ambiguous. The germline CDR1 and CDR2 sequences are SQVTM and ANQGSEA. The CDR3 sequence is 12 residues long. The V and J ends lost 5 bases and 0 bases respectively, with 7 bases between them. CDR3 DNA: TGCAGCGTTCGGCACATGAACACTGAAGCTTTCTTT. This gives the protein CSVRHMNTEAFF.

This chain connects TRBV3-2 to TRBJ1-1; no check of the table's D call, TRBD1, against the DNA was made. TRBV3-2 is assigned pseudogene status. The CDR3 covers 15 residues. The CDR3: CASSLMGQIDTEASF. CDR3 bases: TGTGCCAGCAGCCTAATGGGACAGATAGACACTGAAGCTTCCTTT.

The CDR3 DNA sequence: TGTGCTACCCAGGCGATTAACAGGGGGTCTGAGGAGGAGCTGTTTTTT. As protein: CATQAINRGSEEELFF. The chain employs TRBV12-5 and TRBJ2-2, with 8 bases identical to TRBD1. Germline lookup yields CDR1 LGHNT and CDR2 FRNRAP. Trimming cost V 10 bases and J 10 bases; bases outside gene matches: 20. The CDR3 is 16 amino acids.

The V and J genes are TRBV29-1 and TRBJ2-2, with D uncertain. The CDR3 sequence is 14 residues long. Deletions cut 4 bases from V and 0 bases from J, with 9 bases between. CDR1 SQVTM and CDR2 ANQGSEA come from the germline V gene. CDR3 residues: CSVVRLANTGELFF. The DNA for the CDR3 is TGCAGCGTTGTGCGGCTCGCGAACACCGGGGAGCTGTTTTTT.

This clonotype was observed a few times. The CDR3 DNA is TGTGCCAGCAGTAGCCGACCGTCTTCGGTATGGACTGAAGCTTTCTTT. Its translation is CASSSRPSSVWTEAFF. The chain carries TRBV2 and TRBJ1-1; D call uncertain. Trimming shortened V by 5 bases and J by 5 bases, and 21 bases separated the two germline ends. Germline lookup yields CDR1 SNHLY and CDR2 FYNNEI. This CDR3 has 16 residues.

This chain's CDR3 is CSAKAGERQPQHF. In DNA, the CDR3 is TGCAGTGCCAAAGCAGGGGAGAGACAGCCCCAGCATTTT. The rearrangement uses TRBV20-1 and TRBJ1-5; perhaps TRBD1 as D (6 bases). V dropped 6 bases and J dropped 7 bases, with 16 bases sitting between them. The CDR3 totals 13 residues. Looked up from germline, CDR1 is DFQATT and CDR2 is SNEGSKA (reference sequence).

This clonotype was picked up a small number of times. This chain connects TRBV7-9 to TRBJ1-1, with TRBD1 as a possible D gene (5 bases). The germline V gene has CDR1 SEHNR and CDR2 FQNEAQ (reference sequence). V shed 3 bases and J shed 5 bases, with 16 bases lying between them. This CDR3 has 15 residues. CDR3 region: CASSLGTGVFTEAFF. The CDR3, as DNA: TGTGCCAGCAGCTTGGGGACTGGGGTGTTTACTGAAGCTTTCTTT.

The chain has TRBV12-3 or TRBV12-4 and TRBJ1-3; D is uncertain. This CDR3 spans 15 amino acids. V was clipped by 1 base and J by 4 bases, with 11 bases between them. The CDR3, as DNA: TGTGCCAGCAGTTTAGACGGAACTCGAGGAAACACCATATATTTT. It codes for CASSLDGTRGNTIYF.